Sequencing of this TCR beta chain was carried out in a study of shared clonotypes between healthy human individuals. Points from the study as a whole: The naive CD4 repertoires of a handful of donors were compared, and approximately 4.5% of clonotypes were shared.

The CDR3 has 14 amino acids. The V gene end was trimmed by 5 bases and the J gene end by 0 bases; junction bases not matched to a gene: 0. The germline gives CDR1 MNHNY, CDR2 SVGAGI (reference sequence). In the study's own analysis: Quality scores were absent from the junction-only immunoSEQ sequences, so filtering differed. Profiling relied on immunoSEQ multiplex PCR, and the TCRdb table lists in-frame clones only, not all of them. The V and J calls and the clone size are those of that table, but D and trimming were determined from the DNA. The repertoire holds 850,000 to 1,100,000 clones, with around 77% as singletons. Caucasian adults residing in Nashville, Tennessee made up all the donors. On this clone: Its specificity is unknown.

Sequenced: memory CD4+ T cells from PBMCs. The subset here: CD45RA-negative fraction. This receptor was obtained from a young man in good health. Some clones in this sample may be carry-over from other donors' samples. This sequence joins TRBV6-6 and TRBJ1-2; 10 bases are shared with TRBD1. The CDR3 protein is CASSGQGANYGYTF. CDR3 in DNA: TGTGCCAGCAGTGGACAGGGGGCTAACTATGGCTACACCTTC.